This TCR beta chain was obtained from a study of T cells after yellow fever vaccination (dated by TCRdb to 2018 to 2020). With respect to the entire study: The SMART-Seq v4 Ultra Low Input RNA kit was used to prepare libraries from fractions with low cell numbers. Blood was collected at multiple timepoints before and after primary and secondary immunization, and bulk PBMC replicates and cell subsets were isolated. Two healthy male donors, one aged 18 to 29 and one aged 30 to 40 years, were included in the cohort. Bulk TCR alpha and beta repertoires were sequenced longitudinally to track T-cell clones before and after primary and booster YFV17D yellow fever vaccination. Study-wide conclusions, independent of this receptor: FACS-sorted repertoires could contain abundant contaminating clonotypes from the bulk population, so computational filtering was required. Most clones expanded after primary vaccination were re-detected after the booster (approximately 95% of CD4 and 88% of CD8), suggesting broad memory maintenance. Only a couple of donors were included in the study, so the extent to which the findings can be generalized is limited. A small share of clonotypes occurred in both CD4 and CD8 compartments, likely arising from convergent recombination. The secondary T-cell response was found to be weaker but faster than the primary response, with a peak reached on day 5 rather than on day 15.

This clonotype was detected a few times. The antigen it recognizes is unknown. Within one base of it there is no much larger clone, and no base qualities were kept. TCR cDNA was synthesized by 5'RACE template switching, which introduced a universal primer site and unique molecular identifiers. cDNA synthesis was primed from both the TCR alpha and TCR beta constant segments. Two PCR steps were used to amplify libraries, with sample barcodes and sequencing adapters being added in the second step. Sequencing of libraries was performed on Illumina HiSeq 2500 (2x100 bp) or NovaSeq (2x150 bp). The authors' pipeline ran thus. Reads were demultiplexed and collapsed into UMI consensus sequences with MIGEC, and V(D)J alignment was performed with MiXCR. Vaccine-responding clonotypes were defined with edgeR using replicate PBMC samples, requiring FDR below 0.01 and a log2 fold change above 5 up to day 15. CD4 or CD8 identity was assigned to each bulk clonotype according to whether the clonotype was present at higher abundance in the sequenced CD4 repertoire or the sequenced CD8 repertoire. The raw public data were reprocessed by TCRdb itself: fastp quality trimming at Q25, MiXCR clonotype calling, in-frame beta chains only. CDR3 protein duplicates are merged, each entry listing the most common genes and DNA. None of the V and J calls come from the authors' own analysis; TCRdb made them. The sample table lists around 400,000 distinct CDR3 sequences, roughly 12% of them with a count of one. About 17% of the sample belongs to the ten largest clones.

The CDR3 has 15 amino acids, counting the end cysteine and phenylalanine. Here the CDR3 DNA is all that survives: 45 bases in frame from base 1. Trimming takes 0 bases from V and 5 bases from J, and the germline ends sit 10 bases apart. Based on the germline V gene (reference sequence), the CDR1 and CDR2 sequences are SEHNR and FQNEAQ. In the paper's terms, the treatment or condition label means: live attenuated yellow fever vaccine strain. At every blood-draw timepoint, two biological replicates of bulk PBMCs were collected. PBMCs were isolated from peripheral blood using a standard Ficoll-Paque protocol. TriZol was used to extract RNA from bulk PBMCs, from CD4 and CD8 fractions, and from dextramer-positive and dextramer-negative fractions.

The sample consisted of PBMCs, taken on the day of the first yellow fever vaccination. The sequence derives from a man aged 18-30 years who received the YFV17D yellow fever vaccine. The sequence joins TRBV7-9 to TRBJ1-4; no D segment can be confidently identified. The CDR3: CASSLALSVNEKLFF. The nucleotide sequence is given as TGTGCCAGCAGCTTAGCGCTCTCAGTCAATGAAAAACTGTTTTTT.